This T cell receptor (beta chain) derives from a study of Ad26.COV2.S vaccination and SARS-CoV-2 variants. Concerning this clone itself: Its antigen is unknown.

Study conclusions and caveats: Analyses of TCR breadth and depth may have underestimated total T cell responses. A substantial breadth of spike-specific CD8+ and CD4+ T cell responses after vaccination has been reported.

The CDR3 runs 14 residues. CDR1 and CDR2 from the germline V gene are SGHRS and YFSETQ. V lost 5 bases to trimming and J lost 4 bases; unmatched junction nucleotides: 6. The repertoire was sequenced with immunoSEQ multiplex PCR; TCRdb's copy has only in-frame clones and lacks some. The data show about 250,000 clones, with around 87% seen just once and more than 2.5% held by the top ten. The treatment is: 15 to 20 received Ad26.COV2.S at low or high dose, single or two shots; roughly five received placebo; per-sample allocation not given. Day 63 following the first vaccine or placebo injection was when the samples were taken. Donor was an adult aged 18-55 years in Boston. The study used a vaccine consisting of an Ad26 vector that expressed Wuhan-strain SARS-CoV-2 spike.

The material sequenced was peripheral blood, taken in a trial of Ad26.COV2.S vaccine versus placebo. V gene TRBV5-1 combines with J gene TRBJ1-1; TRBD1 matches 9 bases. This TCR derives from a person between 18 and 65 years old who received the Ad26.COV2.S COVID-19 vaccine or a placebo. The CDR3 sequence: CASSQGQGGTEAFF. The CDR3 region has the DNA TGCGCCAGCAGTCAGGGACAGGGAGGCACTGAAGCTTTCTTT. Filled out from reference TRBV5-1 and TRBJ1-1, the complete variable domain reads KAGVTQTPRYLIKTRGQQVTLSCSPISGHRSVSWYQQTPGQGLQFLFEYFSETQRNKGNFPGRFSGRQFSNSRSEMNVSTLELGDSALYLCASSQGQGGTEAFFGQGTRLTVV.